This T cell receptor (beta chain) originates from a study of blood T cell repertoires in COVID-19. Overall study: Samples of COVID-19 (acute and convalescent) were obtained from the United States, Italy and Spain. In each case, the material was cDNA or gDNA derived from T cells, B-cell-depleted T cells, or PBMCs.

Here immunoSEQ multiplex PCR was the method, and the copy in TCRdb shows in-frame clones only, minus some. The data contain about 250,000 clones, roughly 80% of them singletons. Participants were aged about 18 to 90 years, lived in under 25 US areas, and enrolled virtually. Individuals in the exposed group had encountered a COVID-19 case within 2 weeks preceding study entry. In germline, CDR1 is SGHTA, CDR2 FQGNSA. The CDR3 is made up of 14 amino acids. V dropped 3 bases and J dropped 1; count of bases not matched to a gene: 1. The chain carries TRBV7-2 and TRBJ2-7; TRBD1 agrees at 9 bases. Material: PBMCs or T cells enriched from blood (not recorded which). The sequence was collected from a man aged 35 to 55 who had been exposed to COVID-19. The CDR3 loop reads CASSFDRGSYEQYF. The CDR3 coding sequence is TGTGCCAGCAGCTTTGACAGGGGGTCCTACGAGCAGTACTTC.